The present T cell receptor (beta chain) was sequenced within a study of T cells in localized non-small cell lung cancer. Regarding the study as a whole: A median of 57 of the top 100 tumor clones appeared in adjacent lung, which was paired and uninvolved. Heterogeneity cannot be ruled out, as sequencing used one tumor region only. The highest T cell clonality was in uninvolved adjacent lung, above tumor.

This clone was seen a few times. Its specificity is unknown. The germline gives CDR1 KGHSH, CDR2 LQKENI. With 3 bases removed from V and 4 bases from J, the gap between germline ends came to 7 bases. This CDR3 region has 13 residues. Sequencing used immunoSEQ multiplex PCR; TCRdb keeps in-frame clones, though not all of them. The sample gives about 32,000 clones, approximately 86% of which show up once; around 4% is in the top ten. The chain combines TRBV18 with TRBJ2-1; D is possibly TRBD1 (5 bases). This receptor was obtained from a woman aged 35 to 70 with stage III lung adenocarcinoma. Sample: peripheral blood mononuclear cells, taken before any cancer treatment. CDR3 loop: CASSPPGYNEQFF. The CDR3 bases are TGTGCCAGCTCACCCCCAGGGTACAATGAGCAGTTCTTC.